This record covers a single T cell receptor (beta chain). Its specificity is unknown. Several immunoSEQ 96-well plates shared each subset's DNA, each plate a replicate. Sequencing used immunoSEQ multiplex PCR; TCRdb keeps in-frame clones, though not all of them. The data show approximately 980,000 clones, approximately 80% seen once. The source of the sample is a study of shared clonotypes between healthy human individuals. Turning to the study itself: There were three CD4 naive, three CD4 memory, two CD8 naive and one CD8 memory plates per donor. Study-wide findings and caveats: Limitation of the genetic and exposure-history diversity represented came from the few donors.

The CDR3 is 15 residues long. Trimming left V 2 bases short and J 8 bases short, with 13 bases between. Germline CDR1 and CDR2: MNHNS and SASEGT. The chain couples TRBV6-1 to TRBJ1-6; the D is unclear. This TCR derives from a young man in good health. Specimen: memory CD4+ T cells sorted from blood. Subset defined: CD45RA-negative fraction. The CDR3 region is CASSERWVIYSPLHF. The CDR3 DNA sequence: TGTGCCAGCAGTGAACGTTGGGTAATTTATTCACCCCTCCACTTT.